These 24 T cell receptor beta chains originate from one sample sequenced in a study of cytomegalovirus exposure and HLA in healthy donors. A multiplex PCR was run with 60 Vbeta primers and 13 Jbeta primers. The assay was immunoSEQ multiplex PCR, and TCRdb's table has in-frame clones only and misses some. In the table there are roughly 100,000 clones, about four fifths of which are singletons. The sequenced sample consisted of PBMCs. These receptors were taken from a man aged 25-45 years in good health and CMV-seronegative.

This sequence joins TRBV10-3 and TRBJ2-3; D uncertain. Between the trimmed V and J ends, which lost 3 bases and 2 bases, there was a span of 3 bases. CDR1 ENHRY and CDR2 SYGVKD come from the germline V gene. The CDR3 consists of 12 residues. CDR3 loop: CAISDSTDTQYF. The DNA for the CDR3 is TGTGCCATCAGTGACTCCACAGATACGCAGTATTTT.

The chain is built from TRBV9 and TRBJ1-2; D ambiguous. V was cut by 0 bases and J by 2 bases, with 8 bases left in between. The CDR3 runs 14 residues. The germline gives CDR1 SGDLS, CDR2 YYNGEE. This CDR3 reads CASSVGRGNYGYTF. DNA for the CDR3: TGTGCCAGCAGCGTAGGTCGAGGGAACTATGGCTACACCTTC.

V is TRBV4-3 and J is TRBJ1-3; no firm D call. Germline V lookup: CDR1 LGHNA, CDR2 YSLEER. The CDR3 contains 14 residues. V lost 1 base, J lost 0 bases, and 4 bases lay in between. CDR3 region: CASSQGSSGNTIYF. The CDR3 coding sequence is TGCGCCAGCAGCCAAGGGAGCTCTGGAAACACCATATATTTT.

The V gene is TRBV13, the J gene TRBJ1-2, with 9 nucleotides matching TRBD1. This CDR3 comprises 15 residues. V shed 5 bases and J 7 bases; nucleotides not matched to a gene: 11. CDR1 is PRHDT, CDR2 FYEKMQ, per germline (reference sequence). CDR3: CASSIRDRVFSGYTF. The CDR3 DNA reads TGTGCCAGCAGCATCCGGGACAGGGTATTCTCTGGCTACACCTTC.

The rearrangement uses TRBV5-1 and TRBJ1-4; the D gene is possibly TRBD1 (6 bases). The germline V and J ends were trimmed by 1 base and 4 bases, with 11 bases remaining between them. The CDR3 is 15 amino acids. CDR1 and CDR2 (germline): SGHRS, YFSETQ. CDR3 DNA: TGCGCCAGCAGCTTGTCCGCAGGGGATAATGAAAAACTGTTTTTT. Protein: CASSLSAGDNEKLFF.

The chain employs TRBV9 and TRBJ2-3; 9 nucleotides match TRBD2. The germline V gene has CDR1 SGDLS and CDR2 YYNGEE. The CDR3 contains 16 residues. V lost 3 bases, J lost 4 bases, and 9 bases stayed unmatched. CDR3 loop: CASSEWAGGSADTQYF. The CDR3 DNA sequence: TGTGCCAGCAGCGAATGGGCGGGGGGGTCTGCAGATACGCAGTATTTT. The full variable domain, rest sourced from reference TRBV9 and TRBJ2-3, is DSGVTQTPKHLITATGQRVTLRCSPRSGDLSVYWYQQSLDQGLQFLIQYYNGEERAKGNILERFSAQQFPDLHSELNLSSLELGDSALYFCASSEWAGGSADTQYFGPGTRLTVL.

This clone was found once. V and J are TRBV5-6 and TRBJ2-7, with D uncertain. Germline CDR1 and CDR2: SGHDT and YYEEEE. Deletions cut 0 bases from V and 9 bases from J, with 10 bases between. The CDR3 is made up of 12 amino acids. The CDR3 sequence: CASSLGSGAQYF. In DNA form, the CDR3 reads TGTGCCAGCAGCTTGGGGTCTGGAGCGCAGTACTTC.

The genes are TRBV27 and TRBJ2-1, with D perhaps matching TRBD2 (6 bases). Germline loops: CDR1 MNHEY, CDR2 SMNVEV (reference sequence). Trimming pared 8 bases from V and 0 bases from J, leaving 8 bases between. The CDR3 spans 13 residues. CDR3 sequence (DNA): TGTGCCAGCCGTAGCGGCTCCTACAATGAGCAGTTCTTC. It specifies CASRSGSYNEQFF.

The gene calls are TRBV25-1 and TRBJ2-7; no firm D call. This CDR3 contains 11 residues. Trimming cost V 5 bases and J 3 bases, with 5 bases left between them. Germline lookup yields CDR1 MGHDK and CDR2 SYGVNS. The CDR3, as DNA: TGTGCCAGCAGTCGTAACTACGAGCAGTACTTC. Translation gives CASSRNYEQYF.

The chain is built from TRBV6-1 and TRBJ2-5; 10 positions agree with TRBD2. The V gene end was trimmed by 2 bases and the J gene end by 4 bases; junction bases not matched to a gene: 10. Looked up from germline, CDR1 is MNHNS and CDR2 is SASEGT. The CDR3 runs 17 residues. The CDR3 region is CASSELSGRAGGETQYF. The CDR3 coding sequence is TGTGCCAGCAGTGAACTGAGCGGGAGGGCAGGGGGAGAGACCCAGTACTTC.

The chain has TRBV6-4 and TRBJ1-5; maybe TRBD1 (5 bases). Trimming pared 3 bases from V and 5 bases from J, leaving 14 bases between. The CDR3 has 15 amino acids. Germline CDR1 is MRHNA and CDR2 is SNTAGT. CDR3 nucleotides: TGTGCCAGCAGTGATGACCAGGGCTTGGATCAGCCCCAGCATTTT. This codes for CASSDDQGLDQPQHF.

This chain links TRBV6-6 with TRBJ1-1; TRBD1 is a possible D gene (6 bases). V was clipped by 6 bases and J by 2 bases, with 13 bases between them. This CDR3 is 14 amino acids long. Germline assignment: CDR1 MNHNY and CDR2 SVGAGI (reference sequence). Here the CDR3 reads CASRTTGSNTEAFF. In nucleotides, the CDR3 is TGTGCCAGCAGAACGACAGGATCCAACACTGAAGCTTTCTTT.

The chain recombines TRBV4-3 with TRBJ1-1; possible D gene TRBD1, 5 bases. Germline-derived CDR1 and CDR2 are LGHNA and YSLEER. CDR3 length equals 21 residues. The germline V and J ends were trimmed by 1 base and 0 bases, with 27 bases remaining between them. The CDR3 spells CASSQGVAERVGGPMNTEAFF. DNA for the CDR3: TGCGCCAGCAGCCAAGGGGTAGCGGAAAGGGTCGGGGGACCCATGAACACTGAAGCTTTCTTT.

The chain couples TRBV9 to TRBJ1-1; perhaps TRBD1 as D (6 bases). The CDR3 runs to 15 residues. The germline V gene has CDR1 SGDLS and CDR2 YYNGEE. V dropped 0 bases and J dropped 5 bases, with 14 bases sitting between them. The DNA for the CDR3 is TGTGCCAGCAGCGTAGGAGCCAGGGGAGCGACTGAAGCTTTCTTT. Protein: CASSVGARGATEAFF.

This clone showed up just once. V is TRBV5-1 and J is TRBJ1-1, with D unclear. The CDR3 sequence is 14 residues long. Germline values: CDR1 SGHRS, CDR2 YFSETQ. Trimming took 0 bases from V and 0 from J, leaving 6 bases between them. The CDR3 DNA sequence: TGCGCCAGCAGCTTGGAGAACATGAACACTGAAGCTTTCTTT. Its protein is CASSLENMNTEAFF. Filled out from reference TRBV5-1 and TRBJ1-1, the complete variable domain reads KAGVTQTPRYLIKTRGQQVTLSCSPISGHRSVSWYQQTPGQGLQFLFEYFSETQRNKGNFPGRFSGRQFSNSRSEMNVSTLELGDSALYLCASSLENMNTEAFFGQGTRLTVV.

The V call is TRBV5-1, the J call TRBJ2-1, with TRBD2 as a possible D gene (5 bases). The CDR3 has 15 amino acids. CDR1 is SGHRS, CDR2 YFSETQ, per germline. Trimming cost V 0 bases and J 7 bases, with 14 bases left between them. CDR3 sequence (DNA): TGCGCCAGCAGCTTGGTCGGGCTAGCTGCGAATGAGCAGTTCTTC. Its translation: CASSLVGLAANEQFF.

The chain uses TRBV6-6 and TRBJ2-7; D is undetermined. Germline-derived CDR1 and CDR2 are MNHNY and SVGAGI (reference sequence). The CDR3 is made up of 11 amino acids. V was clipped by 2 bases and J by 8 bases, with 7 bases between them. The CDR3 loop is CASSYGNQQYF. DNA of the CDR3: TGTGCCAGCAGTTACGGCAACCAGCAGTACTTC.

This sequence joins TRBV9 and TRBJ2-1; TRBD2 matches 12 bases. Germline CDR1 and CDR2: SGDLS and YYNGEE. Unmatched junction bases numbered 9, after V lost 0 bases and J lost 8 bases. The CDR3 is 17 residues long. The CDR3 sequence: CASSVEASGRAGDEQFF. DNA of the CDR3: TGTGCCAGCAGCGTAGAGGCTAGCGGGAGGGCTGGGGATGAGCAGTTCTTC.

The J gene is TRBJ2-7, the V gene TRBV19; possibly TRBD2 for D (6 bases). V lost 5 bases and J lost 7, with 18 bases in between. There are 14 residues in the CDR3. CDR1 is LNHDA, CDR2 SQIVND, per germline (reference sequence). CDR3 sequence: CASSRLGGSGEQYF. The CDR3 DNA sequence: TGTGCCAGTAGTCGACTCGGGGGATCCGGGGAGCAGTACTTC.

This clone was observed a handful of times. The chain recombines TRBV7-9 with TRBJ1-2; D is unresolved. Trimming stripped 1 base from V and 5 bases from J, with 5 bases between. Germline loops: CDR1 SEHNR, CDR2 FQNEAQ (reference sequence). The CDR3 length is 12 residues. The CDR3 DNA is TGTGCCAGCAGCTTAGGAGAGTATGGCTACACCTTC. Translating gives CASSLGEYGYTF.

The chain joins TRBV10-3 to TRBJ1-5; D ambiguous. Germline loops: CDR1 ENHRY, CDR2 SYGVKD. CDR3 length: 13 residues. Trimming stripped 4 bases from V and 4 bases from J, with 8 bases between. The CDR3 here is CAISGDLNQPQHF. The CDR3 DNA is TGTGCCATCAGTGGAGATTTGAATCAGCCCCAGCATTTT.

This chain joins TRBV18 and TRBJ1-4, with TRBD1 matching 10 bases. CDR1 is KGHSH and CDR2 is LQKENI in the germline V gene. Trimming removed 4 bases from V and 6 bases from J; junction bases left unmatched: 5. This CDR3 is 15 amino acids long. The chain's CDR3 is CASSLVTGGDEKLFF. For the CDR3, the DNA is TGTGCCAGCTCACTTGTGACAGGGGGCGATGAAAAACTGTTTTTT.

The J gene is TRBJ1-2, the V gene TRBV12-5; 9 positions agree with TRBD1. The CDR3 contains 14 residues. The V segment lost 10 bases and the J segment 4 bases; nucleotides outside the gene matches: 10. CDR1 and CDR2 from the germline V gene are LGHNT and FRNRAP. The CDR3 region has the DNA TGTGCTATCACACAGGGGGCAGAGGTCTATGGCTACACCTTC. It yields the protein CAITQGAEVYGYTF.

This clone came up a few times. The chain combines TRBV28 with TRBJ1-4; possibly TRBD1 for D (5 bases). Germline CDR1 MDHEN, CDR2 SYDVKM. Trimming took off 5 bases at V and 7 bases at J, with 17 bases between the two ends. CDR3 length equals 15 residues. The CDR3 region is CASSRRGTDLEKLFF. DNA of the CDR3: TGTGCCAGCAGTCGCCGGGGGACGGATCTTGAAAAACTGTTTTTT.